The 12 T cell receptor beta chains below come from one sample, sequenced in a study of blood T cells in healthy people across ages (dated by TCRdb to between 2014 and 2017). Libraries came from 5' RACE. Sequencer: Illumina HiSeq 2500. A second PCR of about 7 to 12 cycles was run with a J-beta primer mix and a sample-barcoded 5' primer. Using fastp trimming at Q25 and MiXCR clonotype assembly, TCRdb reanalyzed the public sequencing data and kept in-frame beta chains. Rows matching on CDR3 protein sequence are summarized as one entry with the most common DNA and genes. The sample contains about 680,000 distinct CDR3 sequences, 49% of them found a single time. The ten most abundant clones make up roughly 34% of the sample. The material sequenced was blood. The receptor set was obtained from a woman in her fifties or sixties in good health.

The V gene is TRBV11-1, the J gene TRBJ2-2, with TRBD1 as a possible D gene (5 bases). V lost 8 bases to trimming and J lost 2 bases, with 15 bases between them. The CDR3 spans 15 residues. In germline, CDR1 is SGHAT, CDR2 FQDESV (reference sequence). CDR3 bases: TGTGCCAGCTTAGGGGCTAGTAGAAACACCGGGGAGCTGTTTTTT. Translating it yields CASLGASRNTGELFF. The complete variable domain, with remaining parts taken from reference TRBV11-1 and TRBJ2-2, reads EAEVAQSPRYKITEKSQAVAFWCDPISGHATLYWYRQILGQGPELLVQFQDESVVDDSQLPKDRFSAERLKGVDSTLKIQPAELGDSAMYLCASLGASRNTGELFFGEGSRLTVL.

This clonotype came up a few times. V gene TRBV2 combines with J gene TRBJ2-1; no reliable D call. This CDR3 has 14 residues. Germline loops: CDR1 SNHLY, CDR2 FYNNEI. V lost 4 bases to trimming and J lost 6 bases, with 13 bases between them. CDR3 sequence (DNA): TGTGCCAGCAGTGGCAACATACTGGGCAATGAGCAGTTCTTC. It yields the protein CASSGNILGNEQFF. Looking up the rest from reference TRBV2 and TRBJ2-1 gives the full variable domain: EPEVTQTPSHQVTQMGQEVILRCVPISNHLYFYWYRQILGQKVEFLVSFYNNEISEKSEIFDDQFSVERPDGSNFTLKIRSTKLEDSAMYFCASSGNILGNEQFFGPGTRLTVL.

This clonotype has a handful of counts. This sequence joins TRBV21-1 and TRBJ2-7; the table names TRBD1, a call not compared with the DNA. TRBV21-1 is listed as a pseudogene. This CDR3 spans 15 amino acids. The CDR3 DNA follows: TGTGCCAGCAGCACAGACAAGGGGTCCCCGAGAGAGCAGTACTTC. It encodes CASSTDKGSPREQYF.

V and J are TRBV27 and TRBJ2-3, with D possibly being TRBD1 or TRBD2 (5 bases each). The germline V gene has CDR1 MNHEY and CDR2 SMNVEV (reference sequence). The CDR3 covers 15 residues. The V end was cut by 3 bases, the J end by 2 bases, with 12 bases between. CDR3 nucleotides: TGTGCCAGCAGTTTCGGCCCAGGGACCACAGATACGCAGTATTTT. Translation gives CASSFGPGTTDTQYF.

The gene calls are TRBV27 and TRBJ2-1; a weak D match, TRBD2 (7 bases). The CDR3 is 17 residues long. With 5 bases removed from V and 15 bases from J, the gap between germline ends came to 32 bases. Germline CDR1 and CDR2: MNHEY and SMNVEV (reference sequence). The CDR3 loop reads CASSPPGAGAALRDLFF. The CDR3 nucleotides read TGTGCCAGCAGTCCCCCGGGGGCGGGGGCAGCGCTTCGAGACCTGTTCTTC.

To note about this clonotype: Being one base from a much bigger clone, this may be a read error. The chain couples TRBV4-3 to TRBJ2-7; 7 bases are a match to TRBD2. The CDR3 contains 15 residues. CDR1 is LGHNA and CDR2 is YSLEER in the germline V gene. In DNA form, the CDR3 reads TGCGCCGGCAGCCTCGACCCCGGGGAGGGATCCGAGCAGTACTTC. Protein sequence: CAGSLDPGEGSEQYF.

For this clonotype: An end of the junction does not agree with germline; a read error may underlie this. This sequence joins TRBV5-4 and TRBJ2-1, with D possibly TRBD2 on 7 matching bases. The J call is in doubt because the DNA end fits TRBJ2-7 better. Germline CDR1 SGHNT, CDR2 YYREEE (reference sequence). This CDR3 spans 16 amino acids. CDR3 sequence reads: CAGSSGGASSYNEQYF. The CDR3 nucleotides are TGTGCCGGCAGTTCTGGGGGGGCTAGTTCCTACAATGAGCAGTACTTC.

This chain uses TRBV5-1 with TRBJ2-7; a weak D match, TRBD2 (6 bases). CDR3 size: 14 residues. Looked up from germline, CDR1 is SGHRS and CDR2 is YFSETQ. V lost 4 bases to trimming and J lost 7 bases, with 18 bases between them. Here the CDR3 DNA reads TGCGCCAGCAGCCTGGGACTCCAGGAGGATGAGCAGTACTTC. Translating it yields CASSLGLQEDEQYF. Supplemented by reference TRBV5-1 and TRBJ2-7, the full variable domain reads KAGVTQTPRYLIKTRGQQVTLSCSPISGHRSVSWYQQTPGQGLQFLFEYFSETQRNKGNFPGRFSGRQFSNSRSEMNVSTLELGDSALYLCASSLGLQEDEQYFGPGTRLTVT.

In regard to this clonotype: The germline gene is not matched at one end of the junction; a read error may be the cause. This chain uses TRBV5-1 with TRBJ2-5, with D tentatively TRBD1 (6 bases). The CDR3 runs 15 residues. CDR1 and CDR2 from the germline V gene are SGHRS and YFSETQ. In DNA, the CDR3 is TGCGCCAGCAGCTTGTTGGCAGGGGCTAGGGAGACCCGGTACTTC. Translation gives CASSLLAGARETRYF.

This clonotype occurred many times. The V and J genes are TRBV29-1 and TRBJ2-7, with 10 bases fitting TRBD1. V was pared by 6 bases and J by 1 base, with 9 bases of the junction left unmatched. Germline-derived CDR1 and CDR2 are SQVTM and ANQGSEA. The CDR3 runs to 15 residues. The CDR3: CSVPGTGEKSYEQYF. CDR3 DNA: TGCAGCGTACCCGGGACAGGGGAAAAGTCCTACGAGCAGTACTTC.

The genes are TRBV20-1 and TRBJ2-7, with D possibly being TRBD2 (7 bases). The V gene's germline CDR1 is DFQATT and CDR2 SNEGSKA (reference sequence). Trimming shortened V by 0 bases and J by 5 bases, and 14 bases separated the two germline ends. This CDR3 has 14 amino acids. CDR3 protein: CSARDPRGGDEQYF. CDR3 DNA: TGCAGTGCTAGAGATCCAAGGGGGGGCGACGAGCAGTACTTC.

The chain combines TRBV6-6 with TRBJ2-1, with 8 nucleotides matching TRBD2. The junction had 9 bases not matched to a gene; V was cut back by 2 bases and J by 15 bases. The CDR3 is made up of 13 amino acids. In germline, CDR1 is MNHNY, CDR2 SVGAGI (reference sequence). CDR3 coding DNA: TGTGCCAGCAGTTACGCGCCCGGGAGGGTGTTGTTCTTC. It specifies CASSYAPGRVLFF.